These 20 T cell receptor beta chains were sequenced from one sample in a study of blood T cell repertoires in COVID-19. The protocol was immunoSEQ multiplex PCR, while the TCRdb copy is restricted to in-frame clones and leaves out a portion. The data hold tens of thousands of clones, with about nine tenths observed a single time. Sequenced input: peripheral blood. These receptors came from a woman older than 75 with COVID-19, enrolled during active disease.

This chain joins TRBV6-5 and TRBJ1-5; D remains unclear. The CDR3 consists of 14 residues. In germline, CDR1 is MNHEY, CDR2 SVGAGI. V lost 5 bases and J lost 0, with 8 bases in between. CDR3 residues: CASSPEFSNQPQHF. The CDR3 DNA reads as TGTGCCAGCAGTCCCGAGTTTAGCAATCAGCCCCAGCATTTT.

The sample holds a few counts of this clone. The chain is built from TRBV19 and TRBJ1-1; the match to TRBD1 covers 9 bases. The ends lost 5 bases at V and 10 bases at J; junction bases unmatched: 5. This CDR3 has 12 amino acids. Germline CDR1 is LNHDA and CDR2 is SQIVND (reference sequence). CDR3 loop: CASSPGQGIAFF. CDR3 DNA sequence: TGTGCCAGTAGTCCGGGACAGGGAATAGCTTTCTTT.

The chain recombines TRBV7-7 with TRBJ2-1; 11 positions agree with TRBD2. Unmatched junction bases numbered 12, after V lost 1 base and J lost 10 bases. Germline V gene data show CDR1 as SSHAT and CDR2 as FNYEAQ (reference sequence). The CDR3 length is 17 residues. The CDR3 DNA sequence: TGTGCCAGCAGCTTAGGAGTAGCGGGGGGGTCCCAGGGAGAGCAGTTCTTC. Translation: CASSLGVAGGSQGEQFF.

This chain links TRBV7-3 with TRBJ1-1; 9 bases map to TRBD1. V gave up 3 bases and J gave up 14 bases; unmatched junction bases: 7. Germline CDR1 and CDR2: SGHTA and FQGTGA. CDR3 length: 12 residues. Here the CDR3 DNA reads TGTGCCAGCAGCTTCAGACAGGGGGAAGTCTTCTTT. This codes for CASSFRQGEVFF.

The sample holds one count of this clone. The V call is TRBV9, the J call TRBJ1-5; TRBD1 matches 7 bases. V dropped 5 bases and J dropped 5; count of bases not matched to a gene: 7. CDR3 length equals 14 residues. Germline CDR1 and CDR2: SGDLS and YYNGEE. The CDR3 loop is CASSIRDSHQPQHF. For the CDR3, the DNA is TGTGCCAGCAGTATAAGGGACAGCCATCAGCCCCAGCATTTT.

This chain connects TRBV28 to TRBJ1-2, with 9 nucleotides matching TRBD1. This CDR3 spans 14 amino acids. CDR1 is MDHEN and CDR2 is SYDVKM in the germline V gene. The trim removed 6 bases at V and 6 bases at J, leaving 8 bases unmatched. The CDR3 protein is CASRVARDRDGYTF. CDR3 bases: TGTGCCAGCAGAGTCGCTAGGGACAGGGATGGCTACACCTTC.

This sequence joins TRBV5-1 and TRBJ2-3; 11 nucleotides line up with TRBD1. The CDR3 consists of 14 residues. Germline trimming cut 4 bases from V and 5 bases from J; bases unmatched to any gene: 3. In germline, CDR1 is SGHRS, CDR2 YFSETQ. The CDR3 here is CASSPGQGGDTQYF. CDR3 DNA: TGCGCCAGCAGCCCGGGACAGGGGGGAGATACGCAGTATTTT.

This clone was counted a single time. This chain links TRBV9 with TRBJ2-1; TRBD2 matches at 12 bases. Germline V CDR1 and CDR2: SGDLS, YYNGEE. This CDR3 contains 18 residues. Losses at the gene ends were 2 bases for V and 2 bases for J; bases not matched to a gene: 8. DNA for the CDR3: TGTGCCAGCAGCGTCCGGACTAGCGGGATATCAGCCTACAATGAGCAGTTCTTC. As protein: CASSVRTSGISAYNEQFF.

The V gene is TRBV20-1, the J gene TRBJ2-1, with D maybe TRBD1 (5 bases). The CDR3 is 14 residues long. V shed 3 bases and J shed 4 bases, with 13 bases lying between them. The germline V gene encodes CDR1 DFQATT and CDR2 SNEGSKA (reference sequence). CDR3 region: CSASRGMRYNEQFF. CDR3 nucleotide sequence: TGCAGTGCTAGTAGGGGCATGCGGTACAATGAGCAGTTCTTC.

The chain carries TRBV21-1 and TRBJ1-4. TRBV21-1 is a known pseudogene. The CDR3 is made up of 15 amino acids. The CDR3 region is CASSTPGPREEKLFF. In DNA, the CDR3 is TGTGCCAGCAGCACCCCGGGTCCCCGGGAGGAAAAACTGTTTTTT.

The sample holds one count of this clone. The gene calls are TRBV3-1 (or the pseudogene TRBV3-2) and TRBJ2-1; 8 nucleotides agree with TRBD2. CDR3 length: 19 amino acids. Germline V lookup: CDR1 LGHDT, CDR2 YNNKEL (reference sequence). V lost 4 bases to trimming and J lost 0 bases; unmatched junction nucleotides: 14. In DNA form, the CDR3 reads TGTGCCAGCAGCCTCATAGCGGGGTCCACGTCGTCCTCCTACAATGAGCAGTTCTTC. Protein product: CASSLIAGSTSSSYNEQFF.

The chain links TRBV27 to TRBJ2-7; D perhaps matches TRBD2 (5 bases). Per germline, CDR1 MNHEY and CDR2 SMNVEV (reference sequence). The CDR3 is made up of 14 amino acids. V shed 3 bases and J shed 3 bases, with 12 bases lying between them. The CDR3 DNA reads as TGTGCCAGCAGTTTTAGCCGGGGTAGCTACGAGCAGTACTTC. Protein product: CASSFSRGSYEQYF.

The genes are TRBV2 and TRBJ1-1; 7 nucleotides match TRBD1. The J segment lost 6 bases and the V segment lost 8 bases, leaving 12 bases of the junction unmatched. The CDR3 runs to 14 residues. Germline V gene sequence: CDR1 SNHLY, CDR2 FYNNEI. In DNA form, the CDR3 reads TGTGCCAGCGGGCAGACAGGGTTTTGGTCTGAAGCTTTCTTT. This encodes CASGQTGFWSEAFF.

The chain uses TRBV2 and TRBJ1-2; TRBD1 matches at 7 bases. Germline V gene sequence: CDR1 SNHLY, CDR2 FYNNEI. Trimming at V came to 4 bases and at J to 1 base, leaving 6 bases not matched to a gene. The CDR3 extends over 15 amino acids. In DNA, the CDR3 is TGTGCCAGCAGTGCCGTGACAGGGTTTAACTATGGCTACACCTTC. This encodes CASSAVTGFNYGYTF. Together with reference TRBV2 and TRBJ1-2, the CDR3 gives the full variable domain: EPEVTQTPSHQVTQMGQEVILRCVPISNHLYFYWYRQILGQKVEFLVSFYNNEISEKSEIFDDQFSVERPDGSNFTLKIRSTKLEDSAMYFCASSAVTGFNYGYTFGSGTRLTVV.

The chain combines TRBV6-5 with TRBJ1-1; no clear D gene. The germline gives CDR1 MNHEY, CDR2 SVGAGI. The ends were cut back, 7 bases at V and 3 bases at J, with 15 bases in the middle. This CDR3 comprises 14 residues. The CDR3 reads CASTPSGGDTEAFF. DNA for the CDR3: TGTGCCAGCACTCCGTCCGGCGGGGACACTGAAGCTTTCTTT.

For the CDR3, the DNA is TGTGCCAGCAGTTCACAGGGCTCTGGGGCCAACGTCCTGACTTTC. The encoded protein is CASSSQGSGANVLTF. J is TRBJ2-6 and V is TRBV27, with D perhaps TRBD1 (6 bases). Trimming left V 4 bases short and J 0 bases short, with 7 bases between. Germline V gene lookup returns CDR1 MNHEY and CDR2 SMNVEV (reference sequence). The CDR3 is made up of 15 amino acids. Full variable domain (rest looked up from reference TRBV27 and TRBJ2-6): EAQVTQNPRYLITVTGKKLTVTCSQNMNHEYMSWYRQDPGLGLRQIYYSMNVEVTDKGDVPEGYKVSRKEKRNFPLILESPSPNQTSLYFCASSSQGSGANVLTFGAGSRLTVL.

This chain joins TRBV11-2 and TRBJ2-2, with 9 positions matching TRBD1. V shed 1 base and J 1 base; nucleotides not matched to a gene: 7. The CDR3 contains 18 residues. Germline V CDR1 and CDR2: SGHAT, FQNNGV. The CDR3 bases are TGTGCCAGCAGCTTAGTGGACAGGGGACTGGTGAACACCGGGGAGCTGTTTTTT. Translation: CASSLVDRGLVNTGELFF.

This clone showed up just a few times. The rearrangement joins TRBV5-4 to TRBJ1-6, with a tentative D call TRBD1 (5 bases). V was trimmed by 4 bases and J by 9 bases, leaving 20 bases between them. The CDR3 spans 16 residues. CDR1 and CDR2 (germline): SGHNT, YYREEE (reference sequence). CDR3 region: CASSTDVPGLTSPLHF. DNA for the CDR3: TGTGCCAGCAGCACGGACGTTCCAGGGTTAACTTCACCCCTCCACTTT.

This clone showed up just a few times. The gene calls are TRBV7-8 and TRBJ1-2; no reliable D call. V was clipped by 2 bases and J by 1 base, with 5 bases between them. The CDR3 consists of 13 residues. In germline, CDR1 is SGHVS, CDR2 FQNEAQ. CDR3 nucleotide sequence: TGTGCCAGCAGCTTACAGGATAACTATGGCTACACCTTC. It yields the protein CASSLQDNYGYTF.

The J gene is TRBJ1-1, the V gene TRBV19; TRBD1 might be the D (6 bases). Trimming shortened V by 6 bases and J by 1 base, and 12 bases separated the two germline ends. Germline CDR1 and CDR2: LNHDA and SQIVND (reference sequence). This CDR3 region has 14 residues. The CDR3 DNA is TGTGCCAGTAGACCGCAACAGGGGAACACTGAAGCTTTCTTT. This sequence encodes CASRPQQGNTEAFF. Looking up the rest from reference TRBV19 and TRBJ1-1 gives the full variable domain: DGGITQSPKYLFRKEGQNVTLSCEQNLNHDAMYWYRQDPGQGLRLIYYSQIVNDFQKGDIAEGYSVSREKKESFPLTVTSAQKNPTAFYLCASRPQQGNTEAFFGQGTRLTVV.